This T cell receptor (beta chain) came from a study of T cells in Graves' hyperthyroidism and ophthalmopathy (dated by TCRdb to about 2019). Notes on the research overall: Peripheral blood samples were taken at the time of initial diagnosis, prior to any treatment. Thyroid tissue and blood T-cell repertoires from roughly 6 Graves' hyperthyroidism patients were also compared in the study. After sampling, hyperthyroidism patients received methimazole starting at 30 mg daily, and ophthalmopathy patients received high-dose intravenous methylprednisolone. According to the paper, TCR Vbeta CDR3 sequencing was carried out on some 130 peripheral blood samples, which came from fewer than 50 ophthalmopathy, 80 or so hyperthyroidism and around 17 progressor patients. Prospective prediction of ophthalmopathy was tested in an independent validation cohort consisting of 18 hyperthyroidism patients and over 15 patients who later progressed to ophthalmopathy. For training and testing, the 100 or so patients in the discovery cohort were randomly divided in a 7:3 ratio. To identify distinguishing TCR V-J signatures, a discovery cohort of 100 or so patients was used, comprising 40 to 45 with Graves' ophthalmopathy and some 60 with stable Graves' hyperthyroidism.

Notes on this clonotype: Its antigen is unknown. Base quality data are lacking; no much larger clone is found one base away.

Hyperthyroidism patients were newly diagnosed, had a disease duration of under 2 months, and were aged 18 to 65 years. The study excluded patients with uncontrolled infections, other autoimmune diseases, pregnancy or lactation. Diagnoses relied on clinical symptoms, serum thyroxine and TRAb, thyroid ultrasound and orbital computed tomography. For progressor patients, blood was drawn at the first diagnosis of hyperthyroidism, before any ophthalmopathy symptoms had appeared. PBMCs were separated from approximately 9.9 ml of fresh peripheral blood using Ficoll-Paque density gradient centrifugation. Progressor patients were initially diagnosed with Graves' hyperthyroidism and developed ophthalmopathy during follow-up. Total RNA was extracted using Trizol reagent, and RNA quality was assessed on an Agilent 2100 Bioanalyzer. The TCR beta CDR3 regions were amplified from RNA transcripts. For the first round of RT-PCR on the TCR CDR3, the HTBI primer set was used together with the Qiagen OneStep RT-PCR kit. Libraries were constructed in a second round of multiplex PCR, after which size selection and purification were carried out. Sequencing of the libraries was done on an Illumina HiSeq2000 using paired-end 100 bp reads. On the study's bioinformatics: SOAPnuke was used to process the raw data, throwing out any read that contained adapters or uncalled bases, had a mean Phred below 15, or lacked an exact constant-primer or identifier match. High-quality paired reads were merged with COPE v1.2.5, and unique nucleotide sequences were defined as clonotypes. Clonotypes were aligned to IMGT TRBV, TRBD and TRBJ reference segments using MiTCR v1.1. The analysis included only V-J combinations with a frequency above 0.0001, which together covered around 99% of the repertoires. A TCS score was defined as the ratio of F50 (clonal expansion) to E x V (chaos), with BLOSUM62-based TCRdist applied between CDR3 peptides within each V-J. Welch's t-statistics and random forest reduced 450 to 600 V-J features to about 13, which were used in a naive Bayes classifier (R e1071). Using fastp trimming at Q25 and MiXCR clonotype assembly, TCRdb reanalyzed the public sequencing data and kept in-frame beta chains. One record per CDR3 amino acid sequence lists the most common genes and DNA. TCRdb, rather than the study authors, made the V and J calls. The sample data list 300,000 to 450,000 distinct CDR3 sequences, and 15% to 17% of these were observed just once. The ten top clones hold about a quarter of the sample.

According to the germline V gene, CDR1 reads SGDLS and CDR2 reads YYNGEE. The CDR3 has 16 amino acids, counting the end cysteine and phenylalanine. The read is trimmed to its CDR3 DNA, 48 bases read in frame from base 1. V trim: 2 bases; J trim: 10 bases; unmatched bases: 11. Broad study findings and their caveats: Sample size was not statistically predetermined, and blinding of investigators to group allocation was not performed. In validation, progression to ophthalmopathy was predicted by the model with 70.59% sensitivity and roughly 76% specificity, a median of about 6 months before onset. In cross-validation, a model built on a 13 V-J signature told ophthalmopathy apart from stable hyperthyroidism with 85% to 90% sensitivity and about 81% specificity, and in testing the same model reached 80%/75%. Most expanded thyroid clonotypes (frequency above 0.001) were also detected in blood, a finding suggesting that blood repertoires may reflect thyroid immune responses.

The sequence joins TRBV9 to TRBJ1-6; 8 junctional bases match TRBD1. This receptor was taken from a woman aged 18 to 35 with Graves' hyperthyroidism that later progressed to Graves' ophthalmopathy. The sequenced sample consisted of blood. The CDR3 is CASSVALDRGRSPLHF. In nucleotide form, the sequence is TGTGCCAGCAGCGTTGCCCTCGACAGGGGTAGATCACCCCTCCACTTT.